The rows below give T cell receptor beta chains drawn from one sample of a study of cytomegalovirus exposure and HLA in healthy donors. Assay: immunoSEQ multiplex PCR; the TCRdb copy retains only in-frame clones and omits some. This table has 90,000 to 100,000 clones, under 95% appearing once. The specimen was PBMCs. The receptors shown here come from a woman in her 30s in good health and CMV-seropositive. Each CDR3 is given with its conserved first and last residue. A D gene is named only where the DNA matches it firmly. Clone size is stated in some rows and not others, as once, few, many or a class when expanded.

length: 16; J: TRBJ2-3; size: NA; V: TRBV5-6; D: TRBD1; DNA: TGTGCCAGCAGTTTACCCCCGGGACAGGGAGACGATACGCAGTATTTT; CDR3: CASSLPPGQGDDTQYF
length: 16; J: TRBJ2-1; size: NA; V: TRBV11-2; D: TRBD2; DNA: TGTGCCAGCAGCTTAGAAATAGCGGGGAACTACAATGAGCAGTTCTTC; CDR3: CASSLEIAGNYNEQFF
length: 15; J: TRBJ2-2; size: NA; V: TRBV27; D: NA; DNA: TGTGCCAGCAGTTTCGCGGGTTCGAACACCGGGGAGCTGTTTTTT; CDR3: CASSFAGSNTGELFF
length: 13; J: TRBJ1-1; size: NA; V: TRBV10-3; D: TRBD1; DNA: TGTGCCATCAGTTCCGGGACAGTTATCGAAGCTTTCTTT; CDR3: CAISSGTVIEAFF
length: 15; J: TRBJ1-4; size: few; V: TRBV15; D: TRBD1; DNA: TGTGCCACCAGCGGGGTCACAGGGGATAATGAAAAACTGTTTTTT; CDR3: CATSGVTGDNEKLFF
length: 16; J: TRBJ1-2; size: NA; V: TRBV28; D: NA; DNA: TGTGCCAGCAGTTTATCCCAGGGAGGGTTGTCCTATGGCTACACCTTC; CDR3: CASSLSQGGLSYGYTF
length: 15; J: TRBJ2-3; size: NA; V: TRBV4-1; D: TRBD2; DNA: TGCGCCAGCAGCCAACTGGGACTAGCAGTTAATACGCAGTATTTT; CDR3: CASSQLGLAVNTQYF
length: 15; J: TRBJ2-7; size: few; V: TRBV5-1; D: TRBD1; DNA: TGCGCCAGCAGCTTGATCGGACAGGGGGGCAACGAGCAGTACTTC; CDR3: CASSLIGQGGNEQYF
length: 17; J: TRBJ1-5; size: NA; V: TRBV19; D: NA; DNA: TGTGCCAGTAGTATTCCCTTTTATAAGAGAAGCAATCAGCCCCAGCATTTT; CDR3: CASSIPFYKRSNQPQHF
length: 16; J: TRBJ1-4; size: NA; V: TRBV30; D: NA; DNA: TGTGCCTGGAGTCAGGGGACCCGAGCAACTAATGAAAAACTGTTTTTT; CDR3: CAWSQGTRATNEKLFF
length: 14; J: TRBJ2-7; size: NA; V: TRBV28; D: NA; DNA: TGTGCCAGCAGTCAGCGGGTAAACTCCTACGAGCAGTACTTC; CDR3: CASSQRVNSYEQYF
length: 14; J: TRBJ1-1; size: NA; V: TRBV19; D: NA; DNA: TGTGCCAGTAGTATAGGCGGAGTGAACACTGAAGCTTTCTTT; CDR3: CASSIGGVNTEAFF
length: 15; J: TRBJ2-3; size: NA; V: TRBV28; D: NA; DNA: TGTGCCAGCAACCGGGGAGGGGGGGCCCCCGATACGCAGTATTTT; CDR3: CASNRGGGAPDTQYF
length: 14; J: TRBJ1-2; size: NA; V: TRBV28; D: TRBD1; DNA: TGTGCCAGCAGTTTAGTGGAACAGGGGGAGGGCTACACCTTC; CDR3: CASSLVEQGEGYTF
length: 18; J: TRBJ2-3; size: NA; V: TRBV7-2; D: TRBD2; DNA: TGTGCCAGCAGCTTAAGGCGGAGAGCGGGATACGACACAGATACGCAGTATTTT; CDR3: CASSLRRRAGYDTDTQYF
length: 14; J: TRBJ2-7; size: NA; V: TRBV18; D: TRBD2; DNA: TGTGCCAGCTCCATTAAGCGGGAGGGCTACGAGCAGTACTTC; CDR3: CASSIKREGYEQYF
length: 16; J: TRBJ2-5; size: once; V: TRBV10-3; D: NA; DNA: TGTGCCATCAGTGATCAGGGGGGAGGCACTCAAGAGACCCAGTACTTC; CDR3: CAISDQGGGTQETQYF